A single sample gave rise to the 7 T cell receptor beta chains below, sequenced in a study of blood T cells in healthy people across ages. Next came a second PCR, run for 7 to 11 cycles, which used a sample-barcoded 5' primer along with a J-beta primer mix. TCRdb re-analysed the 5' RACE reads in MiXCR, keeping a single row per CDR3 protein. The table has more than 500,000 distinct CDR3 sequences, about 27% seen once. The same data also contributed to another study, on T cells of mothers and their children.

Sequenced: blood. These receptors all come from a boy aged 2 to 9 in good health.

The CDR3 DNA sequence: TGCAGTGCCCTGTGGCTAGCAGGAGAGACCCAGTACTTC. Translation gives CSALWLAGETQYF. The chain links TRBV20-1 to TRBJ2-5; D is possibly TRBD2 (5 bases). The V gene's germline CDR1 is DFQATT and CDR2 SNEGSKA (reference sequence). V lost 6 bases, J lost 4 bases, and 15 bases lay in between. The length of the CDR3 is 13 residues.

The CDR3 loop reads CASSQVGAWLAGGHRTEEQYF. DNA of the CDR3: TGTGCCAGCAGCCAAGTGGGGGCGTGGCTAGCGGGGGGCCATCGGACGGAAGAGCAGTACTTC. This rearrangement joins TRBV4-2 to TRBJ2-7; TRBD2 aligns across 11 bases. With 1 base clipped from V and 7 bases from J, the junction kept 24 bases outside the gene matches. There are 21 residues in the CDR3. Germline V CDR1 and CDR2: LGHNA, YNFKEQ.

The chain links TRBV3-1 to TRBJ1-4, with 7 bases identical to TRBD1. The V segment lost 2 bases and the J segment 2 bases; nucleotides outside the gene matches: 2. The CDR3 length is 15 residues. The germline gives CDR1 LGHDT, CDR2 YNNKEL (reference sequence). In nucleotides, the CDR3 is TGTGCCAGCAGCCAATCGACAGGGACTAATGAAAAACTGTTTTTT. It codes for CASSQSTGTNEKLFF.

This clonotype was detected only a few times. The V and J genes are TRBV2 and TRBJ2-4; possibly TRBD1 for D (6 bases). The germline V gene encodes CDR1 SNHLY and CDR2 FYNNEI. CDR3 length: 14 amino acids. Trimming took off 11 bases at V and 0 bases at J, with 14 bases between the two ends. The CDR3 DNA sequence: TGTGCCGGTGTGAAGGGGGTAGCCAAAAACATTCAGTACTTC. It encodes CAGVKGVAKNIQYF.

This clonotype came up once. This chain uses TRBV14 with TRBJ1-2; D ambiguous. The CDR3 sequence is 14 residues long. The V end lost 0 bases, the J end lost 6 bases, and 11 bases lay between the germline ends. Germline V gene sequence: CDR1 SGHDN, CDR2 FVKESK. The CDR3 bases are TGTGCCAGCAGCCAAGACCCTACTTTCCATGGCTACACCTTC. Translation: CASSQDPTFHGYTF.

The chain couples TRBV20-1 to TRBJ1-1; D perhaps matches TRBD1 (6 bases). This CDR3 is 13 amino acids long. The V gene's germline CDR1 is DFQATT and CDR2 SNEGSKA (reference sequence). V was trimmed by 6 bases and J by 5 bases, leaving 16 bases between them. The CDR3: CSAATGFETEAFF. CDR3 nucleotides: TGCAGTGCGGCAACAGGGTTTGAGACTGAAGCTTTCTTT.

The CDR3 sequence: CASSPRTGGGMNYGYTF. The CDR3 region has the DNA TGTGCCAGCAGCCCGAGGACAGGGGGCGGGATGAACTATGGCTACACCTTC. The rearrangement uses TRBV7-6 and TRBJ1-2, with 11 bases aligning to TRBD1. Per the germline V gene, CDR1 is SGHVS and CDR2 is FNYEAQ. The J segment lost 2 bases and the V segment lost 5 bases, leaving 10 bases of the junction unmatched. CDR3 length equals 17 residues.